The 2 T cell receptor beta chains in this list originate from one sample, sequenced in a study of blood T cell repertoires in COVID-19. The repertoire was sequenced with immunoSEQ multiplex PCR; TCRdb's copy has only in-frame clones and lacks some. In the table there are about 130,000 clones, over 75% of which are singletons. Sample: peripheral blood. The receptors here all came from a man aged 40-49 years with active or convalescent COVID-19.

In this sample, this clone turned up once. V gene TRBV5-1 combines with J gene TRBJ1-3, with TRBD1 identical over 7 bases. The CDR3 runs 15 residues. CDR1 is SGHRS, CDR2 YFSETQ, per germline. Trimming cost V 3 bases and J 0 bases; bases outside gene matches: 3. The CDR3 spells CASSSGQVSGNTIYF. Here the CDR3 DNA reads TGCGCCAGCAGCTCCGGACAGGTCTCTGGAAACACCATATATTTT.

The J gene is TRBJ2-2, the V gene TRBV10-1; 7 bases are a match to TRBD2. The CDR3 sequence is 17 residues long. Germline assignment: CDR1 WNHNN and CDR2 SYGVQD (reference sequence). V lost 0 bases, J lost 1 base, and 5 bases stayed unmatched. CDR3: CASSESRPSGNTGELFF. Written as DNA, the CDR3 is TGCGCCAGCAGTGAGTCGCGGCCTAGCGGGAACACCGGGGAGCTGTTTTTT.